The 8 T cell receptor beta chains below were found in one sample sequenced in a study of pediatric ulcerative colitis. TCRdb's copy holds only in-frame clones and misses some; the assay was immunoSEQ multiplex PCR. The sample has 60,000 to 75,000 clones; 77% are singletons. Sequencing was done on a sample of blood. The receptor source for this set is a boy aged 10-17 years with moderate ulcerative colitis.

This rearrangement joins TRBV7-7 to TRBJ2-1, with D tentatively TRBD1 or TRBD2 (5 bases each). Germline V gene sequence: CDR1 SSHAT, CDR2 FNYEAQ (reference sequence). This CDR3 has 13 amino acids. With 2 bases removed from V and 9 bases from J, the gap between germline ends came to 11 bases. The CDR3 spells CASSLWGIGEQFF. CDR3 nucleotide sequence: TGTGCCAGCAGCTTATGGGGGATCGGTGAGCAGTTCTTC.

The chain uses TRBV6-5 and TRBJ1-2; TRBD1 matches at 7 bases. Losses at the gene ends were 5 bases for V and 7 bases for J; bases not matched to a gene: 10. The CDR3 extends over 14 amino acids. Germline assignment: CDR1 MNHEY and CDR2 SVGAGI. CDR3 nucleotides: TGTGCCAGCAGTCGCCGTGGACAGGCCGGTGGCTACACCTTC. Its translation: CASSRRGQAGGYTF.

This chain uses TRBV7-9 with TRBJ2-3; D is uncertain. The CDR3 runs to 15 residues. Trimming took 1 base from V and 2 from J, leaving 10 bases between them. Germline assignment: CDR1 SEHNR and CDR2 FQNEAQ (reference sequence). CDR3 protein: CASSLVDRVTDTQYF. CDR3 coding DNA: TGTGCCAGCAGCTTAGTTGATCGTGTCACAGATACGCAGTATTTT. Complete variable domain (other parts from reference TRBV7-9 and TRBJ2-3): DTGVSQNPRHKITKRGQNVTFRCDPISEHNRLYWYRQTLGQGPEFLTYFQNEAQLEKSRLLSDRFSAERPKGSFSTLEIQRTEQGDSAMYLCASSLVDRVTDTQYFGPGTRLTVL.

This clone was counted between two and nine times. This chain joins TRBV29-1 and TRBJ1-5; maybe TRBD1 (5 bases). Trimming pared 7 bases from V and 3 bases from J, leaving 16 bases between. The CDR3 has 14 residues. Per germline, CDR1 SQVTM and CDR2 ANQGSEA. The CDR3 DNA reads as TGCAGCGCCCCCCTGGGACCTCTCAATCAGCCCCAGCATTTT. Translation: CSAPLGPLNQPQHF.

This CDR3 reads CASSPGQGAETQYF. Written as DNA, the CDR3 is TGTGCCAGCTCACCAGGACAGGGGGCCGAGACCCAGTACTTC. The gene calls are TRBV18 and TRBJ2-5; 11 bases are shared with TRBD1. The CDR3 sequence is 14 residues long. The V segment lost 2 bases and the J segment 5 bases; nucleotides outside the gene matches: 1. Germline lookup yields CDR1 KGHSH and CDR2 LQKENI.

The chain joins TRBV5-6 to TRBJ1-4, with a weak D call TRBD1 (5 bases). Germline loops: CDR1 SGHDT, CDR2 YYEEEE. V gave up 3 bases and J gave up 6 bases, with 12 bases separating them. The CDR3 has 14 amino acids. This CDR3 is CASSSRDGYEKLFF. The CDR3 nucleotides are TGTGCCAGCAGCTCCCGGGACGGCTATGAAAAACTGTTTTTT.

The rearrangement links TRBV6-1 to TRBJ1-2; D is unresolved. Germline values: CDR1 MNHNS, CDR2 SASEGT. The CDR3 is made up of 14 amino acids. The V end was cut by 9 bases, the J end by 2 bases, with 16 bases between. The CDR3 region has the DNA TGTGCCAGGATCAGAGCCAGAGGGAACTATGGCTACACCTTC. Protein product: CARIRARGNYGYTF.

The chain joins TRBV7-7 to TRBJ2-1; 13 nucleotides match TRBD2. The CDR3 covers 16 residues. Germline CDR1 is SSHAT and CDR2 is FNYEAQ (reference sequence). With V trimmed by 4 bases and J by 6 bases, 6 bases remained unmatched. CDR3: CASSSGLAGVANEQFF. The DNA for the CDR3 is TGTGCCAGCAGCTCTGGACTAGCGGGAGTAGCCAATGAGCAGTTCTTC.